This TCR beta chain appears in the sequencing data of a study of shared clonotypes between healthy human individuals. Germline CDR1 and CDR2: SGHVS and FQNEAQ. The CDR3 sequence is 15 residues long. V lost 1 base, J lost 4 bases, and 5 bases stayed unmatched. Deep-level assay runs were performed. Profiled with immunoSEQ multiplex PCR; TCRdb holds only in-frame clones, not every one. Here the sample spans about 1.1 million clones, about four fifths being singletons. The chain employs TRBV7-8 and TRBJ1-1, with TRBD1 matching 8 bases. The sample taken for sequencing was memory CD4+ T cells from PBMCs. Subset reported: CD45RA-negative fraction. The TCR sequence derives from a man aged 18 to 29 in good health. Some clones in this sample may be carry-over from other donors' samples. The CDR3 loop is CASSLVGTGGTEAFF. The DNA for the CDR3 is TGTGCCAGCAGCTTAGTAGGAACAGGGGGCACTGAAGCTTTCTTT.